The source of this T cell receptor (beta chain) is a study of T-cell reconstitution after alpha-beta-depleted transplantation in children. This clonotype was detected only a few times. The CDR3 contains 16 residues. The ends were cut back, 3 bases at V and 0 bases at J, with 12 bases in the middle. TCRbeta library preparation incorporated unique molecular identifiers. TCRdb re-derived calls from the PCR reads in MiXCR, one entry per CDR3 protein. The repertoire holds about 340,000 distinct CDR3 sequences, with 13% as singletons. J is TRBJ2-1 and V is TRBV12-3 or TRBV12-4; unclear D gene. Sequences were derived from PBMCs, sampled from the stem cell graft. This TCR was recovered from a human donor who donated a stem cell graft to a child with Fanconi anemia. CDR3: CASSLGRTSSYNEQFF. The CDR3, as DNA: TGTGCCAGCAGTTTGGGCAGGACGAGCTCCTACAATGAGCAGTTCTTC.